What follows are 4 T cell receptor beta chains derived from one specimen sequenced in a study of T cells in Graves' hyperthyroidism and ophthalmopathy. There were TCR beta CDR3 regions amplified from RNA transcripts. With the HTBI primer set, the TCR CDR3 went through a first round of RT-PCR. TCRdb ran MiXCR on the multiplex PCR reads and lists one entry per CDR3 protein. This sample has around 340,000 distinct CDR3 sequences, with approximately 17% found just once. The specimen was blood. The receptors were sampled from a woman in her thirties with Graves' hyperthyroidism that later progressed to Graves' ophthalmopathy.

This clonotype has a count of ten or more. The rearrangement uses TRBV7-2 and TRBJ2-1, with D maybe TRBD1 (6 bases). Germline CDR1 and CDR2: SGHTA and FQGNSA. This CDR3 is 15 amino acids long. Trimming pared 3 bases from V and 4 bases from J, leaving 13 bases between. The CDR3 sequence: CASSFWLGQYNEQFF. The CDR3 DNA reads TGTGCCAGCAGCTTTTGGCTGGGACAATACAATGAGCAGTTCTTC.

This sequence joins TRBV18 and TRBJ2-3; D might be TRBD1 (5 bases). Between the trimmed V and J ends, which lost 3 bases and 0 bases, there was a span of 16 bases. This CDR3 is built from 17 residues. The germline CDR1 and CDR2 sequences are KGHSH and LQKENI. CDR3 residues: CASSPYDSRTSTDTQYF. CDR3 nucleotides: TGTGCCAGCTCACCCTATGACAGCAGAACTAGCACAGATACGCAGTATTTT.

This clonotype was observed at least ten times. The CDR3 DNA follows: TGTGCCAGCAGTCCTCCGGGACACAAGAACACTGAAGCTTTCTTT. Its translation is CASSPPGHKNTEAFF. The V and J genes are TRBV6-1 and TRBJ1-1; possibly TRBD1 for D (6 bases). Trimming cost V 5 bases and J 1 base, with 14 bases left between them. This CDR3 region has 15 residues. The germline gives CDR1 MNHNS, CDR2 SASEGT.

The chain combines TRBV6-1 with TRBJ1-5; the match to TRBD1 covers 8 bases. Germline V gene data show CDR1 as MNHNS and CDR2 as SASEGT. This CDR3 region has 15 residues. Losses at the gene ends were 8 bases for V and 5 bases for J; bases not matched to a gene: 11. The CDR3 DNA sequence: TGTGCCAGCTGGGACAGGACAAATAGTTATCAGCCCCAGCATTTT. It yields the protein CASWDRTNSYQPQHF.